This TCR beta chain was documented in a study of control samples from healthy donors and cancer patients. The CDR3 runs 16 residues. Trimming took off 5 bases at V and 0 bases at J, with 14 bases between the two ends. The germline gives CDR1 LNHDA, CDR2 SQIVND (reference sequence). Assay: immunoSEQ multiplex PCR; the TCRdb copy retains only in-frame clones and omits some. This table holds fewer than 200,000 clones, 94% found once. The TCR originated in a man aged 55 to 70 with colorectal cancer. V gene TRBV19 combines with J gene TRBJ2-4, with D possibly matching TRBD1 (6 bases). Sequencing was carried out using PBMCs. The CDR3 protein is CASSPTGSIAKNIQYF. The CDR3 DNA reads TGTGCCAGTAGTCCGACAGGCTCAATAGCCAAAAACATTCAGTACTTC.